These T cell receptor beta chains were read from a single sample in a study of blood T cell repertoires in COVID-19. Method: immunoSEQ multiplex PCR; TCRdb's copy keeps in-frame clones and lacks some. This sample yields 350,000 to 450,000 clones, of which approximately 91% are seen a single time; less than 1.5% belongs to the top ten. The sequenced sample consisted of PBMCs or T cells enriched from blood (not recorded which). The origin of the receptors is a woman aged 18-29 years who had been exposed to COVID-19. Both conserved end residues are part of each CDR3. Each record gives: D gene, clone size, V gene, J gene, CDR3 DNA, CDR3 protein. The D gene is left open where the match is weak. Rows may omit the clone size; those that give it use once, few, many or a size class.

TRBD1	-	TRBV27	TRBJ2-2	TGTGCCAGCTGCCCAGGGGGCACCGGGGAGCTGTTTTTT	CASCPGGTGELFF
TRBD2	-	TRBV7-2	TRBJ2-5	TGTGCCAGCAGCGACCCGGCTAGCGGGGGGACTCAAGAGACCCAGTACTTC	CASSDPASGGTQETQYF
TRBD2	-	TRBV7-2	TRBJ2-3	TGTGCCAGCAGCCGGACTAGCTTCGCAGATACGCAGTATTTT	CASSRTSFADTQYF
TRBD1	-	TRBV12-3/TRBV12-4	TRBJ1-5	TGTGCCAGCAGACCCGCAGGGGGTCAGCCCCAGCATTTT	CASRPAGGQPQHF
-	-	TRBV14	TRBJ2-7	TGTGCCAGCAGCCATGAGGGCTACGAGCAGTACTTC	CASSHEGYEQYF
TRBD2	-	TRBV19	TRBJ2-7	TGTGCCAGCCGGAGGGCGGGAGAAGGCTCCTACGAGCAGTACTTC	CASRRAGEGSYEQYF
TRBD2	-	TRBV5-1	TRBJ2-5	TGCGCCAGCAGCCTGTGGACTAGCGCCGAAGAGACCCAGTACTTC	CASSLWTSAEETQYF
TRBD1	-	TRBV27	TRBJ1-2	TGTGCCAGCAGAGTAGGACAGGGAGGCGGCTATGGCTACACCTTC	CASRVGQGGGYGYTF
-	-	TRBV28	TRBJ1-3	TGTGCCAGCAGTTTTCAGACAGCCGGAAACACCATATATTTT	CASSFQTAGNTIYF
TRBD1	-	TRBV5-1	TRBJ1-1	TGCGCCAGCAGTTCCGGGACAGTCGATGAAGCTTTCTTT	CASSSGTVDEAFF
TRBD1	-	TRBV24-1	TRBJ2-7	TGTGCCACCAGTGCCCAGGGGGCTTACGAGCAGTACTTC	CATSAQGAYEQYF
TRBD2	-	TRBV6-5	TRBJ2-5	TGTGCCAGCAGTAATAAAGCGGGAGGGGAGGAGACCCAGTACTTC	CASSNKAGGEETQYF
-	once	TRBV28	TRBJ2-3	TGTGCCAGCAGTTTACCTTGGGCAGGGCGAAAAAGCACAGATACGCAGTATTTT	CASSLPWAGRKSTDTQYF
-	-	TRBV7-2	TRBJ1-6	TGTGCCAGCAGCTCGACTCGGGGGGCACTCCTCCATTCACCCCTCCACTTT	CASSSTRGALLHSPLHF
-	-	TRBV6-4	TRBJ2-2	TGTGCCAGCAGTCCGGTGTTGAACACCGGGGAGCTGTTTTTT	CASSPVLNTGELFF
-	few	TRBV12-3/TRBV12-4	TRBJ1-1	TGTGCCAGCAGGAGTGGGCAGCTCACTGAAGCTTTCTTT	CASRSGQLTEAFF
-	-	TRBV4-3	TRBJ2-7	TGCGCCAGCAGCCAAGACCGATCCGGGATAGCCTACGAGCAGTACTTC	CASSQDRSGIAYEQYF
TRBD1	-	TRBV3-1/TRBV3-2	TRBJ1-1	TGTGCCAGCAGCCCTAGACAGGGGCGCCAGAACACTGAAGCTTTCTTT	CASSPRQGRQNTEAFF
-	-	TRBV6-5	TRBJ2-7	TGTGCCAGCATAGGTAACACAGGAACCTACGAGCAGTACTTC	CASIGNTGTYEQYF
TRBD1	-	TRBV4-1	TRBJ2-5	TGCGCCAGCAGCGAGGGACAGGTGGGGACCCAGTACTTC	CASSEGQVGTQYF
TRBD1	many	TRBV28	TRBJ1-6	TGTGCCAGCAGGGGGACAGGGGGTTCACCCCTCCACTTT	CASRGTGGSPLHF
-	-	TRBV7-8	TRBJ2-3	TGTGCCAGCAGCTCCTACGCAACGGGGGAGAACACAGATACGCAGTATTTT	CASSSYATGENTDTQYF
-	-	TRBV2	TRBJ1-5	TGTGCCAGCAGCCAAGACAACAATCAGCCCCAGCATTTT	CASSQDNNQPQHF
-	-	TRBV5-6	TRBJ2-7	TGTGCCAGCAGCTTGGCCCGCGAGCAGTACTTC	CASSLAREQYF
TRBD2	once	TRBV5-1	TRBJ2-5	TGCGCCAGCAGCTTCTTAGCGGGGGGGGAAGAGACCCAGTACTTC	CASSFLAGGEETQYF
-	-	TRBV21-1	TRBJ2-3	TGTGCCAGCAGCGTCCAGGAGGCGGGACTAGCGGACACAGATACGCAGTATTTT	CASSVQEAGLADTDTQYF
-	-	TRBV5-4	TRBJ1-6	TGTGCCAGCAGCTCCCCAGGCGGCGGGGATTCACCCCTCCACTTT	CASSSPGGGDSPLHF
TRBD2	few	TRBV4-1	TRBJ2-1	TGCGCCAGCAGCCAAGTGGGTCTGGGGACTAGCGGGGAGATTAGCGATGAGCAGTTCTTC	CASSQVGLGTSGEISDEQFF
TRBD2	-	TRBV27	TRBJ2-1	TGTGCCAGCAGTTCCTCAGCGGGAGAAGGTCGACATGAGCAGTTCTTC	CASSSSAGEGRHEQFF
TRBD2	-	TRBV9	TRBJ2-1	TGTGCCAGCAGCGGTAGCGGGGATCGGTTCTTC	CASSGSGDRFF
TRBD1	-	TRBV15	TRBJ1-1	TGTGCCACCAGCAGAGACTGGACAGGGGGGAAAGAAGCTTTCTTT	CATSRDWTGGKEAFF
TRBD1	-	TRBV27	TRBJ2-7	TGTGCCAGCAGGAATGGACAGGGACGCTACGAGCAGTACTTC	CASRNGQGRYEQYF
-	-	TRBV6-5	TRBJ1-6	TGTGCCAGCAGTTACTCGGGCAGTAATTCACCCCTCCACTTT	CASSYSGSNSPLHF
TRBD1	-	TRBV7-6	TRBJ1-3	TGTGCCAGCAGCCTTGACAGGGTTGGCTCTGGAAACACCATATATTTT	CASSLDRVGSGNTIYF
TRBD1	once	TRBV7-2	TRBJ1-4	TGTGCCAGCAGCTTACGGACAGGGGCTGGTGAAAAACTGTTTTTT	CASSLRTGAGEKLFF
TRBD1	-	TRBV5-4	TRBJ2-2	TGTGCCAGCAGCTTAGGGCAGGGGGTAAACACCGGGGAGCTGTTTTTT	CASSLGQGVNTGELFF
-	-	TRBV2	TRBJ1-5	TGTGCCAGCAGGGAGGGAGTCAATAGCAATCAGCCCCAGCATTTT	CASREGVNSNQPQHF
-	-	TRBV9	TRBJ1-1	TGTGCCAGCAGCGTAGACGGGCGGGCACCCCTGAACACTGAAGCTTTCTTT	CASSVDGRAPLNTEAFF
-	-	TRBV6-7	TRBJ2-7	TGTGCCAGCCCCCAGACAGGCAGCTCCTACGAGCAGTACTTC	CASPQTGSSYEQYF
-	once	TRBV29-1	TRBJ1-1	TGCAGCGTGATCCGACAGACGACCCCGAACACTGAAGCTTTCTTT	CSVIRQTTPNTEAFF